Reported below is one T cell receptor beta chain. No antigen is known for it. This sample stems from a study of cytomegalovirus exposure and HLA in healthy donors. Study-wide results and caveats: Many donors shared some public TCRs, even though most TCR sequences were rare. Associated with cytomegalovirus, according to the listing, were 150 to 200 TCR beta chains.

Profiled with immunoSEQ multiplex PCR; TCRdb holds only in-frame clones, not every one. The table has some 150,000 clones, just under 90% seen once. The CDR3 contains 13 residues. V was pared by 7 bases and J by 5 bases, with 4 bases of the junction left unmatched. Germline loops: CDR1 SGDLS, CDR2 YYNGEE. The sample was PBMCs. The gene calls are TRBV9 and TRBJ1-5, with TRBD1 matching 9 bases. The TCR comes from a woman in her 30s in good health and CMV-seronegative. CDR3 in DNA: TGTGCCAGCTCACAGGGGGCTGATCAGCCCCAGCATTTT. It specifies CASSQGADQPQHF.